Reported below is one TCR beta chain. The sample originates from a study of T cell clones after liver transplantation. This table comes from immunoSEQ multiplex PCR, and its TCRdb copy is limited to in-frame clones, with some not included. The sample includes approximately 100,000 clones, 84% of them seen just once. Trimming pared 5 bases from V and 4 bases from J, leaving 9 bases between. The CDR3 has 11 residues. CDR1 and CDR2 from the germline V gene are DFQATT and SNEGSKA (reference sequence). This TCR came from a human patient who received a liver transplant. Some T cells may have originated in the graft donor. The input for sequencing was CD4+ T cells from blood, taken approximately 50 months after liver transplant. This chain links TRBV20-1 with TRBJ2-7; D gene ambiguous. CDR3 protein: CSAPPQYEQYF. The CDR3 nucleotides read TGCAGTGCTCCTCCCCAATACGAGCAGTACTTC.